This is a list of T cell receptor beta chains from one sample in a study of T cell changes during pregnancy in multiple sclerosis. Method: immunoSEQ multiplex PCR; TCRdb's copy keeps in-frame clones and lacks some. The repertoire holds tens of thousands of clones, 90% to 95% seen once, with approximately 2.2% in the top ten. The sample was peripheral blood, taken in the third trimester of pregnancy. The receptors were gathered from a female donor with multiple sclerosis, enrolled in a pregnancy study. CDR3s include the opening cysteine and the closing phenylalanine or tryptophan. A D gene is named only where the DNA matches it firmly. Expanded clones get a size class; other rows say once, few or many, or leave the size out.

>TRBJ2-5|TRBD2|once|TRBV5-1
CASSSGLAGSETQYF
TGCGCCAGCAGCTCGGGACTAGCGGGATCGGAGACCCAGTACTTC
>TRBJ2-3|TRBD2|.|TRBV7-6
CASSSLAGGTSTDTQYF
TGTGCCAGCAGCTCCCTAGCGGGAGGGACTAGCACAGATACGCAGTATTTT
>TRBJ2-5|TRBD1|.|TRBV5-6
CASSLVRGPVGETQYF
TGTGCCAGCAGCTTGGTCAGGGGGCCAGTGGGAGAGACCCAGTACTTC
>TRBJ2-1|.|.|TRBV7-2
CASSPTGESDEQFF
TGTGCCAGCAGCCCGACGGGGGAGAGCGATGAGCAGTTCTTC
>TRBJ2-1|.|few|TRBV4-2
CASSQDLESNEQFF
TGTGCCAGCAGCCAAGATCTAGAATCCAATGAGCAGTTCTTC
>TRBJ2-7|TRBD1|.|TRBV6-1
CASSEALQGADEQYF
TGTGCCAGCAGTGAAGCGTTACAGGGGGCCGACGAGCAGTACTTC
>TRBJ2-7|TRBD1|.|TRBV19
CASSPRTGGWNEQYF
TGTGCCAGTAGTCCGCGGACAGGGGGCTGGAACGAGCAGTACTTC
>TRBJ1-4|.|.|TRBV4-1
CASSQFIRGSNEKLFF
TGCGCCAGCAGCCAATTCATTCGGGGATCCAATGAAAAACTGTTTTTT
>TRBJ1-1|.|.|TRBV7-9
CATDPGQLNTEAFF
TGTGCCACCGACCCAGGACAGCTGAACACTGAAGCTTTCTTT
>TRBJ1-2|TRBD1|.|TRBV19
CASSLNRGIDYGYTF
TGTGCCAGTAGTCTTAACAGGGGTATTGACTATGGCTACACCTTC
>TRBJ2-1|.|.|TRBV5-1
CASSLAGGAPPNEQFF
TGCGCCAGCAGCTTGGCCGGAGGGGCTCCCCCCAATGAGCAGTTCTTC
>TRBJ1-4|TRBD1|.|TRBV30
CAWSVRDRSEKLFF
TGTGCCTGGAGTGTTAGGGACAGGAGTGAAAAACTGTTTTTT
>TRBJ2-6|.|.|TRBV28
CASSSQGSGGANVLTF
TGTGCCAGCAGCTCGCAAGGAAGCGGGGGGGCCAACGTCCTGACTTTC
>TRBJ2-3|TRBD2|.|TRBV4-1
CASSQPRGEQYF
TGCGCCAGCAGCCAACCCCGGGGGGAGCAGTATTTT
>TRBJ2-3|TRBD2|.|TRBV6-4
CASSELAGTDTQYF
TGTGCCAGCAGTGAACTAGCGGGCACAGATACGCAGTATTTT
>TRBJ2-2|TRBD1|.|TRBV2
CASRESGQGVSGELFF
TGTGCCAGCAGAGAATCGGGACAGGGAGTATCCGGGGAGCTGTTTTTT
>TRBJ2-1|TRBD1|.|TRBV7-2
CASSYRTGEQFF
TGTGCCAGCAGCTATCGGACAGGGGAGCAGTTCTTC
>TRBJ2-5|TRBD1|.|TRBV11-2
CASSLGGVQGARETQYF
TGTGCCAGCAGCTTAGGTGGAGTACAGGGGGCCCGGGAGACCCAGTACTTC
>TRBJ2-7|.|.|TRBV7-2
CASTMAGPSYEQYF
TGTGCCAGCACGATGGCAGGGCCCTCCTACGAGCAGTACTTC
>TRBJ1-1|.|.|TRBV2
CASSDSQGNTEAFF
TGTGCCAGCAGTGACAGTCAGGGCAACACTGAAGCTTTCTTT
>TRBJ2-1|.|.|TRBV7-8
CASSLGKQNNEQFF
TGTGCCAGCAGCTTAGGGAAACAGAACAATGAGCAGTTCTTC
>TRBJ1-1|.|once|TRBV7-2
CASSLGMNTEAFF
TGTGCCAGCAGCTTAGGTATGAACACTGAAGCTTTCTTT
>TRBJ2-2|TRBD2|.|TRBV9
CASSVETSVYTGELFF
TGTGCCAGCAGCGTAGAAACTAGCGTATACACCGGGGAGCTGTTTTTT
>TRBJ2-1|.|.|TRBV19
CASSMEGVSEQFF
TGTGCCAGTAGTATGGAAGGGGTCAGTGAGCAGTTCTTC
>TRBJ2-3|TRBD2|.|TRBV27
CASSLSGLAATSTDTQYF
TGTGCCAGCAGTCTCTCCGGACTAGCTGCTACTAGCACAGATACGCAGTATTTT
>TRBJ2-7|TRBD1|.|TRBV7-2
CASSSRTGEEQYF
TGTGCCAGCAGCTCCCGGACAGGGGAAGAGCAGTACTTC
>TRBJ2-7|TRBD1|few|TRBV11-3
CASSITTGSYEQYF
TGTGCCAGCAGCATAACGACAGGGTCCTACGAGCAGTACTTC
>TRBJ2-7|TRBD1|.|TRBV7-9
CASSGTGITYEQYF
TGTGCCAGCTCCGGGACAGGGATCACCTACGAGCAGTACTTC
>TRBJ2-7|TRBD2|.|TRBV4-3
CASSQSGSGSYEQYF
TGCGCCAGCAGCCAGAGCGGGAGTGGCTCCTACGAGCAGTACTTC
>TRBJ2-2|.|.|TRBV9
CASSVDPGTGELFF
TGTGCCAGCAGCGTAGATCCGGGGACCGGGGAGCTGTTTTTT
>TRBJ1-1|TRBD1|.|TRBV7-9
CASSSYRGTEAFF
TGTGCCAGCAGCTCCTACAGGGGCACTGAAGCTTTCTTT
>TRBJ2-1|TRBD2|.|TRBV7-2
CASSLRVGGRANEQFF
TGTGCCAGCAGCTTAAGGGTGGGAGGGAGGGCCAATGAGCAGTTCTTC
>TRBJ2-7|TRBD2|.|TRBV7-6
CASSLADSGRHEQYF
TGTGCCAGCAGCTTAGCGGATAGCGGGAGACACGAGCAGTACTTC
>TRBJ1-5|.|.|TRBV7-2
CASSQMVGGRQPQHF
TGTGCCAGCAGCCAAATGGTAGGGGGTCGGCAGCCCCAGCATTTT
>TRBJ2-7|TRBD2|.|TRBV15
CATSREYSGRTSYEQYF
TGTGCCACCAGCAGAGAGTATAGCGGGAGGACCTCCTACGAGCAGTACTTC
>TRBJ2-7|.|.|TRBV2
CASSEGGGPNYEQYF
TGTGCCAGCAGTGAAGGGGGGGGCCCAAACTACGAGCAGTACTTC
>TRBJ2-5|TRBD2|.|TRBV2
CASSVLAETQYF
TGTGCCAGCAGTGTACTAGCGGAGACCCAGTACTTC
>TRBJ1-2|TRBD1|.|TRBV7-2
CASSSTGGGYTF
TGTGCCAGCAGCTCGACAGGGGGAGGCTACACCTTC
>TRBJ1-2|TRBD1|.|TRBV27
CASRSRGANYGYTF
TGTGCCAGTAGGAGCAGGGGGGCTAACTATGGCTACACCTTC
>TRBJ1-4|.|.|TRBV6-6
CASSYYPGPNEKLFF
TGTGCCAGCAGTTACTACCCAGGCCCTAATGAAAAACTGTTTTTT
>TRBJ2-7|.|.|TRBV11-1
CASSRSWDNYEQYF
TGTGCCAGCAGCCGATCTTGGGACAACTACGAGCAGTACTTC
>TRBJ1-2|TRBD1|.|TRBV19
CASTPGQGNYGYTF
TGTGCCAGTACCCCGGGACAGGGGAACTATGGCTACACCTTC
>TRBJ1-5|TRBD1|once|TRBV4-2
CASSQVVQGGNQPQHF
TGTGCCAGCAGCCAAGTGGTCCAGGGGGGCAATCAGCCCCAGCATTTT
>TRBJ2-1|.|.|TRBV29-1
CSVDRQSSYNEQFF
TGCAGCGTTGATAGACAGAGCTCCTACAATGAGCAGTTCTTC
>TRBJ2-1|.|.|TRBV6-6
CASSSDYYNEQFF
TGTGCCAGCAGCTCCGACTATTACAATGAGCAGTTCTTC
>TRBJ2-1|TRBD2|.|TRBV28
CASSIGTSLGEQFF
TGTGCCAGCAGTATCGGGACTAGCCTTGGTGAGCAGTTCTTC